The rows below give T cell receptor beta chains drawn from one sample of a study of metastatic and nonmetastatic thyroid tumors. Via MiXCR, TCRdb re-called the PCR reads. The sample yields tens of thousands of clones, about 20% seen once. Sequencing was carried out using blood. These receptors were collected from a female donor with papillary thyroid cancer or a benign thyroid nodule (not recorded which). Some clones in this sample may be carry-over from other donors' samples. CDR3s include the opening cysteine and the closing phenylalanine or tryptophan. A D gene is named only where the DNA matches it firmly. Size is stated for part of the rows, as once, few or many counts, or as a class when the clone is expanded.

j_call: TRBJ2-5
clone_size: medium-sized
d_call: TRBD1
v_call: TRBV6-1
cdr3_nt: TGTGCCAGCAGTGAATCGGGGACAGGGGGGTTCGAGACCCAGTACTTC
cdr3_aa: CASSESGTGGFETQYF

j_call: TRBJ2-7
clone_size: .
d_call: TRBD2
v_call: TRBV6-5
cdr3_nt: TGTGCCAGCAGATGGAGACTGGGACTAGCGGGAGGGCCTGACGAGCAGTACTTC
cdr3_aa: CASRWRLGLAGGPDEQYF

j_call: TRBJ2-3
clone_size: few
d_call: TRBD2
v_call: TRBV6-2/TRBV6-3
cdr3_nt: TGTGCCAGCAGCTTGACTAGCGGGAGCAGAGATACGCAGTATTTT
cdr3_aa: CASSLTSGSRDTQYF

j_call: TRBJ2-5
clone_size: many
d_call: .
v_call: TRBV9
cdr3_nt: TGTGCCAGCAGCCCAGAGACCCAGTACTTC
cdr3_aa: CASSPETQYF

j_call: TRBJ1-6
clone_size: .
d_call: .
v_call: TRBV5-1
cdr3_nt: TGCGCCTGCAGGGATGGAGGTAATTCACCCCCCCACTTT
cdr3_aa: CACRDGGNSPPHF

j_call: TRBJ2-5
clone_size: .
d_call: .
v_call: TRBV6-1
cdr3_nt: TGTGCCAGCAGTGCGAGGAAAGAGACCCAGTACTTC
cdr3_aa: CASSARKETQYF

j_call: TRBJ1-6
clone_size: medium-sized
d_call: .
v_call: TRBV6-1
cdr3_nt: TGTGCCAGCAGTTCCCGACAGGCGGCCTATAATTCACCCCTCCACTTT
cdr3_aa: CASSSRQAAYNSPLHF

j_call: TRBJ2-3
clone_size: .
d_call: .
v_call: TRBV7-3
cdr3_nt: TGTGCCAGCAGCTTAGGTCCTGATACGCAGTATTTT
cdr3_aa: CASSLGPDTQYF

j_call: TRBJ1-4
clone_size: many
d_call: .
v_call: TRBV12-3/TRBV12-4
cdr3_nt: TGTGCCAGCAGTTTAGGGCGGTTTAATGAAAAACTGTTTTTT
cdr3_aa: CASSLGRFNEKLFF

j_call: TRBJ1-4
clone_size: few
d_call: .
v_call: TRBV12-3/TRBV12-4
cdr3_nt: TGTGCCAGCAGTTTCAGGGTGTCGAAAAAACTGTTTTTT
cdr3_aa: CASSFRVSKKLFF

j_call: TRBJ1-2
clone_size: medium-sized
d_call: .
v_call: TRBV20-1
cdr3_nt: TGCAGTGCCCGTCCGTGGGAGGGAACCTATGGCTACACCTTC
cdr3_aa: CSARPWEGTYGYTF

j_call: TRBJ2-1
clone_size: many
d_call: TRBD2
v_call: TRBV6-4
cdr3_nt: TGTGCCAGCAGCGAAGTTGCGGGAGCCCCCTACAATGAGCAGTTCTTC
cdr3_aa: CASSEVAGAPYNEQFF

j_call: TRBJ2-2
clone_size: medium-sized
d_call: TRBD1
v_call: TRBV6-1
cdr3_nt: TGTGCCAGCAGCGCGGGACAGGTTGTGTCCGGGGAGCTGTTTTTT
cdr3_aa: CASSAGQVVSGELFF